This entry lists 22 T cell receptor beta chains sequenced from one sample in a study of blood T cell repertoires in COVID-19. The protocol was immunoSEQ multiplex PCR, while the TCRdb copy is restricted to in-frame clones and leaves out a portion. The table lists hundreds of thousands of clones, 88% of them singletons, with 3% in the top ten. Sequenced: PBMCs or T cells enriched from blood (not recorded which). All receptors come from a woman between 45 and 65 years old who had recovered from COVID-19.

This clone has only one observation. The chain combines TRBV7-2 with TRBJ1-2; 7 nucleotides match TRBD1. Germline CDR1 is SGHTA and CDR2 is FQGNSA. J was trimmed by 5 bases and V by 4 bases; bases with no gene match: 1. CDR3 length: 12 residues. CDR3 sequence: CASSSTGYGYTF. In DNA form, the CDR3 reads TGTGCCAGCAGCTCGACAGGGTATGGCTACACCTTC.

The CDR3 here is CASSPRVTEAFF. DNA of the CDR3: TGTGCCAGCAGCCCGAGGGTCACTGAAGCTTTCTTT. The chain uses TRBV28 and TRBJ1-1; D gene uncertain. The CDR3 loop spans 12 amino acids. V lost 6 bases to trimming and J lost 4 bases, with 9 bases between them. CDR1 and CDR2 (germline): MDHEN, SYDVKM.

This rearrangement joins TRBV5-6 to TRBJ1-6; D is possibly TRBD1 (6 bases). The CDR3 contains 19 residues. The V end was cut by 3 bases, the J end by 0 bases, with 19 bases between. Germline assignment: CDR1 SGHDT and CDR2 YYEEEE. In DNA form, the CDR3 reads TGTGCCAGCAGCTCTATGGCAGACAGGACGAGCTCCTATAATTCACCCCTCCACTTT. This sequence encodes CASSSMADRTSSYNSPLHF. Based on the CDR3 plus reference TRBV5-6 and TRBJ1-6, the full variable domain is DAGVTQSPTHLIKTRGQQVTLRCSPKSGHDTVSWYQQALGQGPQFIFQYYEEEERQRGNFPDRFSGHQFPNYSSELNVNALLLGDSALYLCASSSMADRTSSYNSPLHFGNGTRLTVT.

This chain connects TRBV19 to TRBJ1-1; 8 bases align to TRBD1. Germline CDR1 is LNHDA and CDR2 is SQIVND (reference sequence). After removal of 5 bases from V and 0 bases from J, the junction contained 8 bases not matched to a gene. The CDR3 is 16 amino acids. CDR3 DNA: TGTGCCAGTAGTGCCGGACAGGGAGGAATGAACACTGAAGCTTTCTTT. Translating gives CASSAGQGGMNTEAFF.

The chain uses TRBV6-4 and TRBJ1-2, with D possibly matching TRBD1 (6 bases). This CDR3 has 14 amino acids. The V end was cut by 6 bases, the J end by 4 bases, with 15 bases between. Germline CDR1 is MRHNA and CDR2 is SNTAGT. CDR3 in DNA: TGTGCCAGCAGAGAAAAAGCGACAGGCTATGGCTACACCTTC. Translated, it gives CASREKATGYGYTF.

The DNA for the CDR3 is TGTGCCAGCAGTTATGGACAGGGGGCGACCTATGGCTACACCTTC. This sequence encodes CASSYGQGATYGYTF. The rearrangement uses TRBV28 and TRBJ1-2; TRBD1 matches at 11 bases. CDR1 is MDHEN, CDR2 SYDVKM, per germline. V lost 4 bases to trimming and J lost 4 bases; unmatched junction nucleotides: 5. This CDR3 spans 15 amino acids.

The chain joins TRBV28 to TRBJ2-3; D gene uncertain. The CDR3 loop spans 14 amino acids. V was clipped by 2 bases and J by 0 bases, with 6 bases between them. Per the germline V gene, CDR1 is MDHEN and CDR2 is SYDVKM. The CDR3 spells CASSLAASTDTQYF. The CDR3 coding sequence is TGTGCCAGCAGTTTAGCGGCTAGCACAGATACGCAGTATTTT.

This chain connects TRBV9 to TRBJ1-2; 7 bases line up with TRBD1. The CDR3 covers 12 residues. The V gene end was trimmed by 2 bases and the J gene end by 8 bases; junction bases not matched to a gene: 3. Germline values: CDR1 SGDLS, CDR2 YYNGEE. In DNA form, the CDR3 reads TGTGCCAGCAGCGTGACAGGGATCGGCTACACCTTC. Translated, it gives CASSVTGIGYTF.

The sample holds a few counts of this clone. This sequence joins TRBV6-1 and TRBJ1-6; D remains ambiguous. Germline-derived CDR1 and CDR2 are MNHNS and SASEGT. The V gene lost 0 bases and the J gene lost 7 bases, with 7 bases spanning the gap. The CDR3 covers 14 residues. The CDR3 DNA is TGTGCCAGCAGTGAAGCGTCTAGGAATTCACCCCTCCACTTT. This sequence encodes CASSEASRNSPLHF.

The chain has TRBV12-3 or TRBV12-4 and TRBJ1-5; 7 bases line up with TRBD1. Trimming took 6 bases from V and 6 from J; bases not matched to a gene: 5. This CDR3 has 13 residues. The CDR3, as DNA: TGTGCCAGCAGGACACAGGGGACTCAGCCCCAGCATTTT. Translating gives CASRTQGTQPQHF.

The CDR3 reads CASSALAEETQYF. In nucleotides, the CDR3 is TGTGCCAGCAGTGCGCTAGCGGAAGAGACCCAGTACTTC. The V call is TRBV12-3 or TRBV12-4, the J call TRBJ2-5, with 7 bases identical to TRBD2. This CDR3 contains 13 residues. V dropped 5 bases and J dropped 3; count of bases not matched to a gene: 3.

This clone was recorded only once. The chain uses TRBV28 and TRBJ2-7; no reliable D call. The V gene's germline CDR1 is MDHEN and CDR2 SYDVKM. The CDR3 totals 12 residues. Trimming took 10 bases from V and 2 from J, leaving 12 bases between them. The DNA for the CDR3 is TGTGCCACCCGTGCACAGACCTACGAGCAGTACTTC. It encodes CATRAQTYEQYF.

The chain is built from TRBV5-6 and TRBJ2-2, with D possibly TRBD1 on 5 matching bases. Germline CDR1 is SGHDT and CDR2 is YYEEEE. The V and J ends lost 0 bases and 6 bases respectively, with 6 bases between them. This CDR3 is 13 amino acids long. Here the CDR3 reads CASSLVRAGELFF. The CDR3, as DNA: TGTGCCAGCAGCTTGGTCAGGGCCGGGGAGCTGTTTTTT.

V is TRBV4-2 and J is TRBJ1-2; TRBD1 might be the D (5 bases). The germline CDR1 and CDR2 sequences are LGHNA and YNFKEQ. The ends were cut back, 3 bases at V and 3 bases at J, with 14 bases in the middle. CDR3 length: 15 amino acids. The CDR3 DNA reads TGTGCCAGCAGCCAGGGGGGGGTAGGGGACTATGGCTACACCTTC. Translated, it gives CASSQGGVGDYGYTF.

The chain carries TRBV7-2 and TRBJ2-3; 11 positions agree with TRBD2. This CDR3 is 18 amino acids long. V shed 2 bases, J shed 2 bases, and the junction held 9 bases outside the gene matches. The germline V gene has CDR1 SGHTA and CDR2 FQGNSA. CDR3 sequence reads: CASSLRPSLAGDTDTQYF. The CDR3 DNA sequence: TGTGCCAGCAGCTTACGACCTTCACTAGCGGGGGACACAGATACGCAGTATTTT.

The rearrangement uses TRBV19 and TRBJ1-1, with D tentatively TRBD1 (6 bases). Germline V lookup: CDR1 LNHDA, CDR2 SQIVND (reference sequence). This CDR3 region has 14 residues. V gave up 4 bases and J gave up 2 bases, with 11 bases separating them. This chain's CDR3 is CASSTGQRNTEAFF. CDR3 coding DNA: TGTGCCAGTAGTACAGGACAGAGAAACACTGAAGCTTTCTTT.

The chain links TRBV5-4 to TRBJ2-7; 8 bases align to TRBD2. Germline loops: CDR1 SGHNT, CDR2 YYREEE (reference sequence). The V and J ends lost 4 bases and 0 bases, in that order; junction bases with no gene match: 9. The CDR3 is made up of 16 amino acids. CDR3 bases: TGTGCCAGCAGCCCCCAGAGTAGCGGGACCTCCTACGAGCAGTACTTC. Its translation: CASSPQSSGTSYEQYF.

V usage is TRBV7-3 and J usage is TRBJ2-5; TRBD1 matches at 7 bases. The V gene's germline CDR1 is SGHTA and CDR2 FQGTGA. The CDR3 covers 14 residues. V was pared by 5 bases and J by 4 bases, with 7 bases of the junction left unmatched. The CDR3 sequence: CASSPTGWGETQYF. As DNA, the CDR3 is TGTGCCAGCAGCCCGACAGGGTGGGGAGAGACCCAGTACTTC.

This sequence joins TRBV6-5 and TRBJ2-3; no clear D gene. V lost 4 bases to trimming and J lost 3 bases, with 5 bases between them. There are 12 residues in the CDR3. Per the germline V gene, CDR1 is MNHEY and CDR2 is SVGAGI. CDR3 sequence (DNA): TGTGCCAGCAGTTCCCCTACAGATACGCAGTATTTT. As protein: CASSSPTDTQYF.

The CDR3 region has the DNA TGCAGCGTTAGCGGGATCGGGGGCACAGATACGCAGTATTTT. It specifies CSVSGIGGTDTQYF. The V gene is TRBV29-1, the J gene TRBJ2-3; 7 bases fit TRBD2. CDR1 SQVTM and CDR2 ANQGSEA come from the germline V gene. The V gene end was trimmed by 5 bases and the J gene end by 1 base; junction bases not matched to a gene: 6. This CDR3 is 14 amino acids long.

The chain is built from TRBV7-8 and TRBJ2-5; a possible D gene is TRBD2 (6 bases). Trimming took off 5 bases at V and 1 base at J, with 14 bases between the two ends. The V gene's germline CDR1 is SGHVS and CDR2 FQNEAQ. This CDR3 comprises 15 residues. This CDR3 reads CASSPAEGPQETQYF. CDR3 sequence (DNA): TGTGCCAGCAGCCCCGCGGAGGGGCCCCAAGAGACCCAGTACTTC.

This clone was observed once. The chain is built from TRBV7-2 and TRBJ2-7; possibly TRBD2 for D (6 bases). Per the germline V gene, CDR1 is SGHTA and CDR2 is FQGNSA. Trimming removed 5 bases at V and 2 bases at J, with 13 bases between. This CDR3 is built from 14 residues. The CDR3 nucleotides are TGTGCCAGCAGCCTCGGGACTCTCACCTACGAGCAGTACTTC. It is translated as CASSLGTLTYEQYF.